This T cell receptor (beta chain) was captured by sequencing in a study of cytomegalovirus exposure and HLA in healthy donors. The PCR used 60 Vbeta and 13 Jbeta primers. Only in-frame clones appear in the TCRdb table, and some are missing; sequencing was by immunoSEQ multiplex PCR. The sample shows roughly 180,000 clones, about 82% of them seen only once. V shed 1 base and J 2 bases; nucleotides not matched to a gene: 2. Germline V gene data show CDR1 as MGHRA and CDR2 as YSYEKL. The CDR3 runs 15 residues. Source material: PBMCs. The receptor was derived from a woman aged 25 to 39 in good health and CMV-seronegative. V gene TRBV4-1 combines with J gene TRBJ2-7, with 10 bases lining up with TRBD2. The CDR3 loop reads CASSQVAGGPYEQYF. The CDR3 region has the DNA TGCGCCAGCAGCCAAGTAGCGGGGGGCCCCTACGAGCAGTACTTC.